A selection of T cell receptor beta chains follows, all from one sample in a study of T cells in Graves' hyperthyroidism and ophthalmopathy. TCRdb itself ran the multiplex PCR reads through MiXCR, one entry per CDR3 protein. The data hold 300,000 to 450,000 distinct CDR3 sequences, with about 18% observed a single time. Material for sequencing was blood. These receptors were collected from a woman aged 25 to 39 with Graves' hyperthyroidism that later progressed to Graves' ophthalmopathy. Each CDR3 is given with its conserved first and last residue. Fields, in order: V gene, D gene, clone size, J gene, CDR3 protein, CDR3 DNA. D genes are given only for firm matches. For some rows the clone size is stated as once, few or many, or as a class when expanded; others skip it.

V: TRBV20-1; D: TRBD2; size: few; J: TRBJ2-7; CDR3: CSASHGGSSYEQYF; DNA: TGCAGTGCTAGTCACGGGGGGAGCTCCTACGAGCAGTACTTC
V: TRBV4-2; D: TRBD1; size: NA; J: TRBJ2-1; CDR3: CASSQEATGVVFDEQFF; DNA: TGTGCCAGCAGCCAAGAGGCGACAGGGGTGGTCTTCGATGAGCAGTTCTTC
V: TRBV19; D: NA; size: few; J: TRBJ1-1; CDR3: CASTDMGLTNTEAFF; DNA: TGTGCCAGTACCGACATGGGACTTACGAACACTGAAGCTTTCTTT
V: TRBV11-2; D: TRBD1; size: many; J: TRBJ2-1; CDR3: CASSLDVAGGSYNEQFF; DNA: TGTGCCAGCAGCTTAGATGTGGCAGGGGGTTCCTACAATGAGCAGTTCTTC
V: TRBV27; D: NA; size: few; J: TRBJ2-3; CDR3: CASSLRGNTQYF; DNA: TGTGCCAGCAGTTTACGGGGTAATACGCAGTATTTT
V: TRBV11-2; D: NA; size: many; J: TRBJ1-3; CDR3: CASSLDFRVSGNTIYF; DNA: TGTGCCAGCAGCTTAGATTTCCGGGTGTCTGGAAACACCATATATTTT
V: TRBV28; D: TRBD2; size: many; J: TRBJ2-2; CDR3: CASRSPGLVSGELFF; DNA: TGTGCCAGCAGGTCCCCCGGACTAGTTTCCGGGGAGCTGTTTTTT
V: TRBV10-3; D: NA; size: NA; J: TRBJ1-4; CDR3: CAISEGTQYSQLFF; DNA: TGTGCCATCAGTGAAGGGACACAGTACTCCCAACTGTTTTTT
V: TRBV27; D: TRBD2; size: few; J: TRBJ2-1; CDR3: CASSLGRGAYSEQFF; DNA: TGTGCCAGCAGCCTCGGGAGGGGCGCCTACAGTGAGCAGTTCTTC
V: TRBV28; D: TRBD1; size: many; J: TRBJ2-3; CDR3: CASSRPGTGVDTQYF; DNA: TGTGCCAGCAGTCGTCCCGGGACAGGGGTGGATACGCAGTATTTT
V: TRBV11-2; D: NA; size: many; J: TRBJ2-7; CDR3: CASSFPGSEQYF; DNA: TGTGCCAGCAGCTTTCCGGGTTCCGAGCAGTACTTC
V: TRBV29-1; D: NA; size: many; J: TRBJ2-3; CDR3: CSVDGVVDSTDTQYF; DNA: TGCAGCGTTGACGGCGTGGTCGACAGCACAGATACGCAGTATTTT
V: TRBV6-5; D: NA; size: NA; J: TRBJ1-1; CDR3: CASSYDGPNEAFF; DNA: TGTGCCAGCAGTTACGACGGCCCGAATGAAGCTTTCTTT
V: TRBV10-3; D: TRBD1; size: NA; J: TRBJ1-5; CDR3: CAISEQGDVEPQHF; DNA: TGTGCCATCAGTGAGCAGGGGGACGTGGAGCCCCAGCATTTT
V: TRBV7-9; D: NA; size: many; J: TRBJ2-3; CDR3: CASSLNTNTDTQYF; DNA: TGTGCCAGCAGCTTAAATACGAACACAGATACGCAGTATTTT
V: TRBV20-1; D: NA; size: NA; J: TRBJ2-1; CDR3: CSARDRIQQGGNEQFF; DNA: TGCAGTGCTAGAGATCGGATACAGCAGGGAGGAAATGAGCAGTTCTTC
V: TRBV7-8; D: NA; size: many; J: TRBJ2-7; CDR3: CASSSESRGTYEQYF; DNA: TGTGCCAGCAGCTCTGAATCCAGGGGAACCTACGAGCAGTACTTC
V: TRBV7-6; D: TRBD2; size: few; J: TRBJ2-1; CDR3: CASSLTYPSGDNNEQFF; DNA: TGTGCCAGCAGCTTAACCTACCCTAGCGGGGACAACAATGAGCAGTTCTTC
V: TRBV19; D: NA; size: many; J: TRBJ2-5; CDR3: CASSHRVGETQYF; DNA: TGTGCCAGTAGTCACCGTGTTGGGGAGACCCAGTACTTC
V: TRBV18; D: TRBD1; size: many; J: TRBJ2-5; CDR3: CASSPIVADRGETQYF; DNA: TGTGCCAGCTCACCAATCGTGGCCGACAGGGGAGAGACCCAGTACTTC
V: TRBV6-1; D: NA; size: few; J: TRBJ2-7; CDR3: CASTGSSYEQYF; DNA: TGTGCCAGCACGGGGAGCTCCTACGAGCAGTACTTC
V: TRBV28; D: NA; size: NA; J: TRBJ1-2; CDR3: CASSLQGPYNYGYTF; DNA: TGTGCCAGCAGTTTGCAGGGGCCCTATAACTATGGCTACACCTTC
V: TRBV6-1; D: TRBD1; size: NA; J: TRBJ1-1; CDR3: CASSDRVNTEAFF; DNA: TGTGCCAGCAGCGACAGGGTGAACACTGAAGCTTTCTTT
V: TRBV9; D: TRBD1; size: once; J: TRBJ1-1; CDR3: CASSASGTGTTEAFF; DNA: TGTGCCAGCAGCGCTTCCGGGACAGGGACCACTGAAGCTTTCTTT
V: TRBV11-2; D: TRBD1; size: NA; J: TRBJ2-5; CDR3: CASSLDLGETGATQETQYF; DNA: TGTGCCAGCAGCTTAGATCTGGGGGAGACAGGGGCTACTCAAGAGACCCAGTACTTC
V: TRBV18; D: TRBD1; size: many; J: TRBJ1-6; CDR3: CASGQGRDNSPLHF; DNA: TGTGCCAGCGGACAGGGGAGGGATAATTCACCCCTCCACTTT
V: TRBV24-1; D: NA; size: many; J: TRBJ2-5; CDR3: CATSDSGETQYF; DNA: TGTGCCACCAGTGATTCGGGGGAGACCCAGTACTTC
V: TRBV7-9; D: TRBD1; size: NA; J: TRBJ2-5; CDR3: CASSPPDRGQETQYF; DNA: TGTGCCAGCAGCCCCCCCGACAGGGGCCAAGAGACCCAGTACTTC
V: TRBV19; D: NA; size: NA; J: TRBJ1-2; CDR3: CASSPPEGYYGYTF; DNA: TGTGCCAGTAGTCCCCCCGAGGGCTACTATGGCTACACCTTC
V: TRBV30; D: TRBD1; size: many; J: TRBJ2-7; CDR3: CAWERQGPYEQYF; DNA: TGTGCCTGGGAAAGACAGGGGCCCTACGAGCAGTACTTC
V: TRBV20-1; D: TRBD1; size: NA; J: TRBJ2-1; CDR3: CSATDRANPLNEQFF; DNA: TGCAGTGCAACCGACAGGGCTAACCCACTCAATGAGCAGTTCTTC
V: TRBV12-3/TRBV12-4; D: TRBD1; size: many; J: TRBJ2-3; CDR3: CASSLGRGQGADTQYF; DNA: TGTGCCAGCAGTTTGGGTCGGGGACAGGGGGCAGATACGCAGTATTTT
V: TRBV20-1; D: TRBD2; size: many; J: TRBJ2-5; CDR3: CSAPWTRQETQYF; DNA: TGCAGTGCACCCTGGACTAGGCAAGAGACCCAGTACTTC